This entry is about one T cell receptor beta chain. DNA was extracted from roughly 0.93-9.6 million thawed cryopreserved PBMC. Running of the v3.0 immunoSEQ assay took place at survey level. Only in-frame clones appear in the TCRdb table, and some are missing; sequencing was by immunoSEQ multiplex PCR. The sample lists 20,000 to 25,000 clones, 70% to 90% occurring once. This specimen belongs to a study of long-term antiretroviral therapy in people with HIV. The specimen comprised unsorted PBMCs, sampled 0.6 years after starting antiretroviral therapy. This TCR derives from a man between 60 and 75 years old with HIV.

The CDR3 nucleotides are TGTGCCAGCAGCCCGACGACAGGATTCTCTGGAAACACCATATATTTT. Protein sequence: CASSPTTGFSGNTIYF. The J gene is TRBJ1-3, the V gene TRBV7-9; a weak D match, TRBD1 (6 bases). The CDR3 runs to 16 residues. Germline V gives CDR1 SEHNR, CDR2 FQNEAQ (reference sequence). V shed 5 bases and J shed 0 bases, with 14 bases lying between them.